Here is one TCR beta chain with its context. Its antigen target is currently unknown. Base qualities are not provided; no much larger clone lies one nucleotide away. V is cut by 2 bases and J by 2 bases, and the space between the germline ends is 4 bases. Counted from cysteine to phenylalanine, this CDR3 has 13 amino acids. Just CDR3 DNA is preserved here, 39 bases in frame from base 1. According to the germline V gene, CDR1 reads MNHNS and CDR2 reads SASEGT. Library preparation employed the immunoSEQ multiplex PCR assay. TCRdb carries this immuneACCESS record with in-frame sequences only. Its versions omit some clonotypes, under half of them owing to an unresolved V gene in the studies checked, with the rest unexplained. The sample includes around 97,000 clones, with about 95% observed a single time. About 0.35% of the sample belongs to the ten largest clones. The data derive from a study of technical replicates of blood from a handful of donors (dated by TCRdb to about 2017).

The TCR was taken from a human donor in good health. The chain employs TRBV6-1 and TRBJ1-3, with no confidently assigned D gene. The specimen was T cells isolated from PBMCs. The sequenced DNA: TGTGCCAGCAGTGAATCCGCTGGAAACACCATATATTTT. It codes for CASSESAGNTIYF.